These 10 T cell receptor beta chains originate from one sample sequenced in a study of shared clonotypes between healthy human individuals. The table came from immunoSEQ multiplex PCR; TCRdb's copy has only in-frame clones and leaves some out. The table has about 660,000 clones, under 80% seen once. Sequences were obtained from memory CD4+ T cells sorted from blood. Sample subset: CD45RA-negative fraction. The receptors come from a woman between 25 and 40 years old in good health.

The chain uses TRBV5-4 and TRBJ2-1; no firm D call. The CDR3 covers 15 residues. V dropped 1 base and J dropped 1 base, with 9 bases sitting between them. Germline CDR1 is SGHNT and CDR2 is YYREEE (reference sequence). The CDR3 is CASSLLTGSYNEQFF. The CDR3 coding sequence is TGTGCCAGCAGCTTGTTGACGGGTTCCTACAATGAGCAGTTCTTC.

As regards this clone: Other DNA sequences in this sample translate to the same CDR3. The chain has TRBV9 and TRBJ2-7, with TRBD1 as a possible D gene (6 bases). V was pared by 0 bases and J by 3 bases, with 13 bases between. Germline CDR1 SGDLS, CDR2 YYNGEE. The CDR3 is 15 residues long. CDR3 DNA sequence: TGTGCCAGCAGCGTAGGATCCGGGACAAGCTACGAGCAGTACTTC. This sequence encodes CASSVGSGTSYEQYF.

With respect to this clone: This may stem from a read error, because a much larger clone lies one nucleotide away. Other DNA sequences in this sample translate to the same CDR3. The chain has TRBV2 and TRBJ2-5; D not certain. Trimming pared 5 bases from V and 1 base from J, leaving 2 bases between. Germline loops: CDR1 SNHLY, CDR2 FYNNEI. The CDR3 runs to 11 residues. CDR3 in DNA: TGTGCCAGCAGTTCCCAAGAGACCCAGTACTTC. This gives the protein CASSSQETQYF.

This clone occurred a few times. This rearrangement joins TRBV27 to TRBJ2-1; the match to TRBD2 covers 7 bases. The CDR3 extends over 17 amino acids. After removal of 4 bases from V and 10 bases from J, the junction contained 19 bases not matched to a gene. CDR1 and CDR2 from the germline V gene are MNHEY and SMNVEV (reference sequence). CDR3 residues: CASSWGGPLPSQVEQFF. CDR3 bases: TGTGCCAGCAGTTGGGGGGGACCCCTCCCGTCTCAGGTGGAGCAGTTCTTC.

V is TRBV19 and J is TRBJ2-1, with 13 bases lining up with TRBD2. The trim removed 6 bases at V and 7 bases at J, leaving 12 bases unmatched. The CDR3 spans 17 residues. Germline CDR1 LNHDA, CDR2 SQIVND (reference sequence). This CDR3 is CASSWTSGSSIENEQFF. DNA of the CDR3: TGTGCCAGTAGCTGGACTAGCGGGAGTTCAATCGAGAATGAGCAGTTCTTC.

The chain has TRBV19 and TRBJ2-7; TRBD1 matches at 7 bases. Germline loops: CDR1 LNHDA, CDR2 SQIVND (reference sequence). With 1 base clipped from V and 0 bases from J, the junction kept 3 bases outside the gene matches. The CDR3 is made up of 15 amino acids. The CDR3 is CASSIAGTASYEQYF. In DNA form, the CDR3 reads TGTGCCAGTAGTATAGCCGGGACAGCCTCCTACGAGCAGTACTTC.

This clone was picked up many times. The rearrangement uses TRBV4-2 and TRBJ2-1; the D is unclear. Germline V lookup: CDR1 LGHNA, CDR2 YNFKEQ. The CDR3 loop spans 14 amino acids. V lost 0 bases and J lost 7, with 10 bases in between. Written as DNA, the CDR3 is TGTGCCAGCAGCCAAGATTGGACGGAGAATGAGCAGTTCTTC. Its translation: CASSQDWTENEQFF.

This clone was observed many times. V gene TRBV27 combines with J gene TRBJ1-3; D not resolved. The CDR3 loop spans 14 amino acids. V was shortened by 5 bases and J by 1 base, with 9 bases between the two germline ends. Germline CDR1 and CDR2: MNHEY and SMNVEV (reference sequence). CDR3 protein: CASSKGMSGNTIYF. The CDR3 DNA reads as TGTGCCAGCAGTAAAGGGATGTCTGGAAACACCATATATTTT.

The chain links TRBV28 to TRBJ2-7, with D tentatively TRBD1 (6 bases). From germline, CDR1 is MDHEN and CDR2 SYDVKM. The CDR3 spans 14 residues. V lost 6 bases and J lost 3, with 15 bases in between. The CDR3, as DNA: TGTGCCAGCAGCACCCTGGACAGCCGCTACGAGCAGTACTTC. It specifies CASSTLDSRYEQYF.

This chain connects TRBV7-8 to TRBJ1-6; TRBD1 matches 7 bases. Germline loops: CDR1 SGHVS, CDR2 FQNEAQ. V lost 6 bases to trimming and J lost 5 bases; unmatched junction nucleotides: 4. The CDR3 is 14 residues long. The CDR3, as DNA: TGTGCCAGCAGTTATACAGGGGATAATTCACCCCTCCACTTT. Amino acids: CASSYTGDNSPLHF.